The clone carrying this TCR beta chain was counted many times. The sample originates from a study of glioma-infiltrating T cells. The iRepertoire nested amplicon-rescue multiplex PCR amplified TCR alpha and beta CDR3s from RNA. For one-step reverse transcription and amplification, 100-400 ng of tissue mRNA or PBMC total RNA was used. TCRdb reanalysed the multiplex PCR reads using MiXCR and keeps one entry per CDR3 protein. The profile covers fewer than 90,000 distinct CDR3 sequences, with about 23% appearing a single time and roughly 7% taken by the ten largest. V was clipped by 3 bases and J by 6 bases, with 15 bases between them. CDR3 length: 14 residues. CDR1 is DFQATT and CDR2 is SNEGSKA in the germline V gene (reference sequence).

The rearrangement uses TRBV20-1 and TRBJ2-1, with a possible D match to TRBD2 (6 bases). Sequenced input: glioma tissue, nonneoplastic brain tissue, or PBMCs (not recorded which). The source is a human donor with low-grade glioma or glioblastoma, undergoing nonglioma brain surgery, or in good health (not recorded which). As DNA, the CDR3 is TGCAGTGCTAGGCGGGACTCCTCCGGCAATGAGCAGTTCTTC. Protein: CSARRDSSGNEQFF.